One sample yielded the 18 T cell receptor beta chains listed below, sequenced in a study of T cell changes during pregnancy in multiple sclerosis. Sequenced by immunoSEQ multiplex PCR; TCRdb stores in-frame clones only, minus some. The sample comprises around 63,000 clones, 91% of which are singletons, and 1% to 1.5% rests with the top ten. Source: peripheral blood, taken after pregnancy. Every receptor here comes from a female donor in good health, enrolled as a control in a pregnancy study.

This clone was picked up one time. The chain carries TRBV25-1 and TRBJ1-4; weak D call: TRBD1 (5 bases). In germline, CDR1 is MGHDK, CDR2 SYGVNS. V was trimmed by 5 bases and J by 4 bases, leaving 11 bases between them. The CDR3 runs 14 residues. CDR3 sequence: CASSLPGNNEKLFF. CDR3 in DNA: TGTGCCAGCAGTCTCCCAGGGAATAATGAAAAACTGTTTTTT.

The V call is TRBV6-5, the J call TRBJ1-5; D is undetermined. The CDR3 loop spans 16 amino acids. Between the trimmed V and J ends, which lost 1 base and 0 bases, there was a span of 10 bases. Germline V lookup: CDR1 MNHEY, CDR2 SVGAGI. The CDR3: CASSYFNPGSNQPQHF. The CDR3 DNA follows: TGTGCCAGCAGTTACTTCAACCCCGGTAGCAATCAGCCCCAGCATTTT.

The V and J genes are TRBV6-5 and TRBJ2-1; 7 nucleotides line up with TRBD2. The junction had 10 bases not matched to a gene; V was cut back by 6 bases and J by 5 bases. The germline gives CDR1 MNHEY, CDR2 SVGAGI. The CDR3 is made up of 15 amino acids. CDR3 in amino acids: CASSGLGSGHNEQFF. Written as DNA, the CDR3 is TGTGCCAGCAGCGGCCTCGGTAGCGGGCACAATGAGCAGTTCTTC.

With respect to this clone: Other DNA variants within this sample encode the same CDR3. The chain links TRBV6-5 to TRBJ1-6; 7 bases are a match to TRBD1. CDR3 length equals 15 residues. V dropped 4 bases and J dropped 9; count of bases not matched to a gene: 9. Germline assignment: CDR1 MNHEY and CDR2 SVGAGI. The CDR3 sequence: CASSSTGDGSSPLHF. The DNA of the CDR3 is TGTGCCAGCAGTTCAACAGGGGATGGGAGTTCACCCCTCCACTTT.

The V call is TRBV7-2, the J call TRBJ2-7; a weak D match, TRBD2 (5 bases). The germline CDR1 and CDR2 sequences are SGHTA and FQGNSA. V was shortened by 4 bases and J by 1 base, with 11 bases between the two germline ends. This CDR3 is 14 amino acids long. In DNA, the CDR3 is TGTGCCAGCAGCTCGGGGATTAGTTCCTACGAGCAGTACTTC. This codes for CASSSGISSYEQYF.

The V and J genes are TRBV30 and TRBJ1-2; TRBD1 is a possible D gene (5 bases). Looked up from germline, CDR1 is GTSNPN and CDR2 is SVGIG (reference sequence). CDR3 size: 12 residues. Written as DNA, the CDR3 is TGTGCTAAGGGACTAACCAACTATGGCTACACCTTC. It encodes CAKGLTNYGYTF.

The rearrangement uses TRBV27 and TRBJ2-7; TRBD2 matches 8 bases. The CDR3 is 16 amino acids. Germline V gene lookup returns CDR1 MNHEY and CDR2 SMNVEV (reference sequence). The V segment lost 2 bases and the J segment 5 bases; nucleotides outside the gene matches: 11. CDR3: CASSLAPGGGVNEQYF. CDR3 coding DNA: TGTGCCAGCAGTTTAGCCCCGGGGGGGGGAGTAAACGAGCAGTACTTC.

The chain carries TRBV6-4 and TRBJ1-6; the match to TRBD1 covers 7 bases. CDR1 MRHNA and CDR2 SNTAGT come from the germline V gene. The CDR3 runs 14 residues. With V trimmed by 5 bases and J by 5 bases, 3 bases remained unmatched. The CDR3 sequence: CASSSGTDNSPLHF. CDR3 coding DNA: TGTGCCAGCAGTTCCGGGACAGATAATTCACCCCTCCACTTT.

The chain couples TRBV7-2 to TRBJ2-5; no reliable D call. Trimming left V 3 bases short and J 0 bases short, with 5 bases between. Looked up from germline, CDR1 is SGHTA and CDR2 is FQGNSA. This CDR3 contains 13 residues. CDR3 in DNA: TGTGCCAGCAGCTTTCAGGACCAAGAGACCCAGTACTTC. It is translated as CASSFQDQETQYF.

The chain employs TRBV27 and TRBJ1-2; 9 bases line up with TRBD1. With 0 bases clipped from V and 5 bases from J, the junction kept 7 bases outside the gene matches. The CDR3 has 16 residues. Germline V gene lookup returns CDR1 MNHEY and CDR2 SMNVEV (reference sequence). The CDR3 coding sequence is TGTGCCAGCAGTTTATCTGGGACAGGGTATTTGTATGGCTACACCTTC. Translated, it gives CASSLSGTGYLYGYTF.

This sequence joins TRBV7-2 and TRBJ1-2; 7 bases are a match to TRBD1. CDR3 length equals 13 residues. CDR1 is SGHTA, CDR2 FQGNSA, per germline. The J segment lost 8 bases and the V segment lost 4 bases, leaving 7 bases of the junction unmatched. The CDR3 region has the DNA TGTGCCAGCAGCTACAGGGGTTCTGGAGGCTACACCTTC. It encodes CASSYRGSGGYTF.

The chain employs TRBV9 and TRBJ2-1; 12 bases line up with TRBD2. In germline, CDR1 is SGDLS, CDR2 YYNGEE. The CDR3 consists of 16 residues. The J segment lost 7 bases and the V segment lost 3 bases, leaving 8 bases of the junction unmatched. The CDR3 nucleotides read TGTGCCAGCAGCGCGATCACTAGCGGGGGGTCAAATGAGCAGTTCTTC. Protein product: CASSAITSGGSNEQFF.

The chain joins TRBV6-1 to TRBJ1-5; D not certain. The CDR3 runs 14 residues. The V and J ends lost 8 bases and 0 bases respectively, with 11 bases between them. Looked up from germline, CDR1 is MNHNS and CDR2 is SASEGT. CDR3 nucleotides: TGTGCCAGCGAGTCTCTCCGTAGCAATCAGCCCCAGCATTTT. Its protein product is CASESLRSNQPQHF.

The gene calls are TRBV4-3 and TRBJ1-2; the match to TRBD1 covers 9 bases. Germline V gene lookup returns CDR1 LGHNA and CDR2 YSLEER. V lost 1 base to trimming and J lost 7 bases; unmatched junction nucleotides: 13. The CDR3 sequence is 17 residues long. The CDR3 sequence is CASSQVSTGGLGSGYTF. Written as DNA, the CDR3 is TGCGCCAGCAGCCAAGTGTCTACAGGGGGCTTGGGTTCTGGCTACACCTTC.

In nucleotides, the CDR3 is TGTGCCAGTAGTATAGCCCCTGCCGGGGGCCAAGAGACCCAGTACTTC. Protein product: CASSIAPAGGQETQYF. The rearrangement uses TRBV19 and TRBJ2-5, with a tentative D call TRBD2 (6 bases). The CDR3 is 16 amino acids. V lost 1 base and J 1 base, leaving 13 bases between the germline ends. From germline, CDR1 is LNHDA and CDR2 SQIVND (reference sequence).

The CDR3 region is CASQWNAGQPQHF. The CDR3, as DNA: TGTGCCAGCCAGTGGAATGCAGGGCAGCCCCAGCATTTT. This chain links TRBV7-8 with TRBJ1-5; perhaps TRBD1 as D (5 bases). CDR1 and CDR2 (germline): SGHVS, FQNEAQ. Trimming took 8 bases from V and 7 from J, leaving 15 bases between them. The CDR3 sequence is 13 residues long.

This chain links TRBV12-5 with TRBJ1-1; D gene unclear. The V gene's germline CDR1 is LGHNT and CDR2 FRNRAP. Between the trimmed V and J ends, which lost 3 bases and 1 base, there was a span of 6 bases. The CDR3 sequence is 13 residues long. CDR3: CASGFAGNTEAFF. In DNA, the CDR3 is TGTGCTAGTGGTTTCGCGGGGAACACTGAAGCTTTCTTT.

The chain combines TRBV18 with TRBJ2-3; tentatively, D is TRBD2 (6 bases). Germline CDR1 KGHSH, CDR2 LQKENI. V was pared by 2 bases and J by 8 bases, with 17 bases between. CDR3 size: 15 residues. The CDR3 DNA reads TGTGCCAGCTCACCAAACCAGGGACTCCCGGGTACGCAGTATTTT. Its protein is CASSPNQGLPGTQYF.